This T cell receptor (beta chain) stems from a study of T cell repertoires in cytomegalovirus infection. TCRdb itself ran the reads through MiXCR, one entry per CDR3 protein. The table lists 150,000 to 160,000 distinct CDR3 sequences, about 25% of them singletons. Sequences were obtained from PBMCs. This TCR was sampled from a human donor in good health (CMV status not recorded). Some clones in this sample may be carry-over from other donors' samples.

CDR3: CASSAGGAFGETQYF. CDR3 DNA sequence: TGTGCCAGCAGTGCCGGGGGAGCCTTCGGAGAGACCCAGTACTTC. The rearrangement joins TRBV28 to TRBJ2-5, with D maybe TRBD2 (6 bases). Trimming stripped 5 bases from V and 4 bases from J, with 17 bases between. Germline CDR1 MDHEN, CDR2 SYDVKM. CDR3 length: 15 residues.